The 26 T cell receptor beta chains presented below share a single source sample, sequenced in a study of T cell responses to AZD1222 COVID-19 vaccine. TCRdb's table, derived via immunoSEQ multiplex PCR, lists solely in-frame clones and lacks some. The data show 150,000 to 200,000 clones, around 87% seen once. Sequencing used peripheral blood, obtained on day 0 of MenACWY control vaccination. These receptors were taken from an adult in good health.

This chain's CDR3 is CASSSGRSYGYTF. CDR3 nucleotide sequence: TGTGCCAGCAGTTCGGGTCGTTCATATGGCTACACCTTC. The gene calls are TRBV7-2 and TRBJ1-2; D is unresolved. The germline gives CDR1 SGHTA, CDR2 FQGNSA. The V gene lost 6 bases and the J gene lost 5 bases, with 13 bases spanning the gap. CDR3 length: 13 residues.

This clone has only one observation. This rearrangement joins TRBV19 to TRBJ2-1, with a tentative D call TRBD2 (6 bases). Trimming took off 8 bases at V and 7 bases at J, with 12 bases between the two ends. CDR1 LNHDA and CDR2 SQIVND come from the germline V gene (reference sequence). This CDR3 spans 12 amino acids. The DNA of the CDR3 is TGTGCCAGTGGGGGACTGGCAAATGAGCAGTTCTTC. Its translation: CASGGLANEQFF.

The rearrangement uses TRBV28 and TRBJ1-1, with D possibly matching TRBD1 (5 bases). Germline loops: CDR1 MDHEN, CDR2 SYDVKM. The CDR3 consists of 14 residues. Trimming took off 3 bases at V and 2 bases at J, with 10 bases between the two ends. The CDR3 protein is CASSFVGGNTEAFF. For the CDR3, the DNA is TGTGCCAGCAGTTTTGTGGGGGGAAACACTGAAGCTTTCTTT. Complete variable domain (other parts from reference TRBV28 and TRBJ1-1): DVKVTQSSRYLVKRTGEKVFLECVQDMDHENMFWYRQDPGLGLRLIYFSYDVKMKEKGDIPEGYSVSREKKERFSLILESASTNQTSMYLCASSFVGGNTEAFFGQGTRLTVV.

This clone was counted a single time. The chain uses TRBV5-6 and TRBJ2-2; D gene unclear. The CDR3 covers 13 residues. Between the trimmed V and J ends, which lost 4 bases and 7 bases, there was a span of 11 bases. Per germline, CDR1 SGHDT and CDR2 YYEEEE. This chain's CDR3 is CASSQRRDGELFF. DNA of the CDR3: TGTGCCAGCAGCCAACGTAGGGACGGGGAGCTGTTTTTT.

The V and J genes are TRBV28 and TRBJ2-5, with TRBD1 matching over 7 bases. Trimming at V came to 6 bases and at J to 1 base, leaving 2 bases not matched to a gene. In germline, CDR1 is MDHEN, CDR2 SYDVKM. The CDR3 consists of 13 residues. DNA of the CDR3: TGTGCCAGCAGCGGACAGGTCCAAGAGACCCAGTACTTC. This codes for CASSGQVQETQYF.

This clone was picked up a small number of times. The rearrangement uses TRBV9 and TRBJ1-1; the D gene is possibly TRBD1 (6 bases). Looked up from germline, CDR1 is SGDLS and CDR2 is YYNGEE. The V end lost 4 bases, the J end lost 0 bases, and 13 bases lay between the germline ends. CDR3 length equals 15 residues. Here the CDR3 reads CASSPGGQMNTEAFF. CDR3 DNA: TGTGCCAGCAGCCCAGGAGGACAGATGAACACTGAAGCTTTCTTT.

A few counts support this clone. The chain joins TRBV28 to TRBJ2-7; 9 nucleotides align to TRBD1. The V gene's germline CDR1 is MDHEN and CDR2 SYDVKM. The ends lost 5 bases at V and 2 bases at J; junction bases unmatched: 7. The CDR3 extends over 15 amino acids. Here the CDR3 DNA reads TGTGCCAGCAGTCAACGGACAGGGGCTGCCTACGAGCAGTACTTC. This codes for CASSQRTGAAYEQYF.

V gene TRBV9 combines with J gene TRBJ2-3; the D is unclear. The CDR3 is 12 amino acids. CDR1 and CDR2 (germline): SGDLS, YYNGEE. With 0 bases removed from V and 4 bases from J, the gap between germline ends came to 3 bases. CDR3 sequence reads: CASSVGPDTQYF. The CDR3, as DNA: TGTGCCAGCAGCGTAGGCCCAGATACGCAGTATTTT.

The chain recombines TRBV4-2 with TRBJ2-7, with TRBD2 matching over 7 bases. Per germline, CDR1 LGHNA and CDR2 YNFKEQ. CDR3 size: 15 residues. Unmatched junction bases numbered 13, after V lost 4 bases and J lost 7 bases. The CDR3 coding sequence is TGTGCCAGCAGCCCCTCCGAACCAGCGGGGCGGGAGCAGTACTTC. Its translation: CASSPSEPAGREQYF.

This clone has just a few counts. This chain's CDR3 is CASSLIGGEQYF. The CDR3 DNA sequence: TGTGCCAGCAGTTTGATCGGTGGGGAGCAGTACTTC. V usage is TRBV27 and J usage is TRBJ2-7, with D uncertain. Germline-derived CDR1 and CDR2 are MNHEY and SMNVEV (reference sequence). The CDR3 contains 12 residues. Trimming pared 3 bases from V and 7 bases from J, leaving 10 bases between.

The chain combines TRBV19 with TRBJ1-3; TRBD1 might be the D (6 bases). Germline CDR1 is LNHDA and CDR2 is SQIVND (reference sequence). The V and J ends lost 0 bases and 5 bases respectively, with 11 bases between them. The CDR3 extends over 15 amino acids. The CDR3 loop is CASSIENGQRNTIYF. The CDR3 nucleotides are TGTGCCAGTAGTATAGAGAATGGACAGCGAAACACCATATATTTT.

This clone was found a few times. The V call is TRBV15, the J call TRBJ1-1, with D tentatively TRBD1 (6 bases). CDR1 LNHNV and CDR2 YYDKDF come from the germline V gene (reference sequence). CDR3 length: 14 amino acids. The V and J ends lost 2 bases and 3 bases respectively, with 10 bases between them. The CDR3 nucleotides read TGTGCCACCAGCAGATTGGGGGGCTACACTGAAGCTTTCTTT. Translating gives CATSRLGGYTEAFF.

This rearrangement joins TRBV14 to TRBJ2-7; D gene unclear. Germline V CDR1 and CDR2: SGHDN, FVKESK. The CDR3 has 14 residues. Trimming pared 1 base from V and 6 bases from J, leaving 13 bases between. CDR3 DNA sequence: TGTGCCAGCAGCCAAGTTCCCCCTCCGGGCGAGCAGTACTTC. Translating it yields CASSQVPPPGEQYF.

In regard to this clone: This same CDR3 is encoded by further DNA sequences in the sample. CDR3 nucleotides: TGTGCCTGGAGTGCAGGGACAGGCTACGAGCAGTACTTC. Protein sequence: CAWSAGTGYEQYF. V is TRBV30 and J is TRBJ2-7, with 8 bases matching TRBD1. CDR3 length equals 13 residues. V lost 1 base and J lost 3; bases outside the gene matches: 2. In germline, CDR1 is GTSNPN, CDR2 SVGIG (reference sequence).

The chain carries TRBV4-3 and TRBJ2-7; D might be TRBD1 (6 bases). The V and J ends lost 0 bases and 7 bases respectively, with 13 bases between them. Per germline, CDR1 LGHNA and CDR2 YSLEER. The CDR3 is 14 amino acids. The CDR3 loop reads CASSQDRGTGEQYF. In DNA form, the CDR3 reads TGCGCCAGCAGCCAAGACAGGGGAACAGGGGAGCAGTACTTC.

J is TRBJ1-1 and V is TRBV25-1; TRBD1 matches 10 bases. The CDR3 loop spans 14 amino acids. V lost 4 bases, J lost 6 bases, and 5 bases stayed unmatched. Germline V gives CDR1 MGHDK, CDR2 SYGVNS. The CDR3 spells CASSADRGHSEAFF. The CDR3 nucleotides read TGTGCCAGCAGTGCTGACAGGGGGCATTCTGAAGCTTTCTTT.

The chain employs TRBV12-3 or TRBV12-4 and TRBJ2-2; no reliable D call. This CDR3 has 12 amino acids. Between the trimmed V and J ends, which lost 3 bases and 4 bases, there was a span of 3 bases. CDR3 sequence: CASSFGTGELFF. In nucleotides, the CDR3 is TGTGCCAGCAGTTTCGGCACCGGGGAGCTGTTTTTT.

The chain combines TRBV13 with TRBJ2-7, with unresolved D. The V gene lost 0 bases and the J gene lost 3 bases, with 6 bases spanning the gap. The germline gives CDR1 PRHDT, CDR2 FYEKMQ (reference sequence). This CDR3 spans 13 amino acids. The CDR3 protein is CASSLGLSYEQYF. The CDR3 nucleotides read TGTGCCAGCAGCTTAGGGCTGAGCTACGAGCAGTACTTC.

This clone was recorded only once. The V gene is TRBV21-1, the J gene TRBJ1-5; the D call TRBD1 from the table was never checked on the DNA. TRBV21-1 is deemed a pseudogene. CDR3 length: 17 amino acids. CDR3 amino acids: CASSRSIGGYRRQPQHF. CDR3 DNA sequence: TGTGCCAGCAGCAGAAGTATAGGGGGTTACCGGCGTCAGCCCCAGCATTTT.

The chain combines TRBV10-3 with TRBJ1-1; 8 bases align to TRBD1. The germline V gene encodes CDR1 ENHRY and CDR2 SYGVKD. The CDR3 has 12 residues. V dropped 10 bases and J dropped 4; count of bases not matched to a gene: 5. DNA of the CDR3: TGTGCCACCGGGACAGGCCTCACTGAAGCTTTCTTT. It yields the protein CATGTGLTEAFF.

CDR3 DNA: TGTGCCAGTAGTTCGAGAGATTCCAGGGACGCCCAGTACTTC. The encoded protein is CASSSRDSRDAQYF. The chain is built from TRBV19 and TRBJ2-5; either TRBD1 or TRBD2 may fit D (5 bases each). The V end lost 5 bases, the J end lost 9 bases, and 19 bases lay between the germline ends. CDR3 length equals 14 residues. Germline CDR1 LNHDA, CDR2 SQIVND (reference sequence). Supplemented by reference TRBV19 and TRBJ2-5, the full variable domain reads DGGITQSPKYLFRKEGQNVTLSCEQNLNHDAMYWYRQDPGQGLRLIYYSQIVNDFQKGDIAEGYSVSREKKESFPLTVTSAQKNPTAFYLCASSSRDSRDAQYFGPGTRLLVL.

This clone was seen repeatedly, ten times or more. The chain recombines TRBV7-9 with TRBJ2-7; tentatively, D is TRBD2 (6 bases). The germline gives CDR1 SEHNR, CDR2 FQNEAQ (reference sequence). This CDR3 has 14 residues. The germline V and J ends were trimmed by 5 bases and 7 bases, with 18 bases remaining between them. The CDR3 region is CASSPRGGVQEQYF. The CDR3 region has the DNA TGTGCCAGCAGCCCGCGTGGAGGGGTTCAGGAGCAGTACTTC.

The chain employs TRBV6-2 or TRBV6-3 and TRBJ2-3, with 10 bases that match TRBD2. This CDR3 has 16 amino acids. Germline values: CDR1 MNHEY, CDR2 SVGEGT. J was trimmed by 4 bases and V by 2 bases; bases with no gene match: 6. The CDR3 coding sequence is TGTGCCAGCAGTTACAGAGCGGGGGGGATATCAGATACGCAGTATTTT. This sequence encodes CASSYRAGGISDTQYF.

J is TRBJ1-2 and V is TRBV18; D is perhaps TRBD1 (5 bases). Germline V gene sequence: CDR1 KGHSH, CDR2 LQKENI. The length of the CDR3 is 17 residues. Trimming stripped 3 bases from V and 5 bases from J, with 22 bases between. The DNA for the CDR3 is TGTGCCAGCTCACCTACCCACCGGTGGGACCTCGGGTATGGCTACACCTTC. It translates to CASSPTHRWDLGYGYTF.

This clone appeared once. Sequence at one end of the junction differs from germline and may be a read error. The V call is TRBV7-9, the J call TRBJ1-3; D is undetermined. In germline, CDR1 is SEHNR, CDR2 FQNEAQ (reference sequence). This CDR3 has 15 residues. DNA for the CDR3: TGTGCTAGCAGCTTAGAATTTATAAGCGGGAACACCATATATTTT. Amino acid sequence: CASSLEFISGNTIYF.

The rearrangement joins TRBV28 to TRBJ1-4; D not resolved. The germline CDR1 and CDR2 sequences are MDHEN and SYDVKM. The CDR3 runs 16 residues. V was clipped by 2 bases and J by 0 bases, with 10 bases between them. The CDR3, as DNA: TGTGCCAGCAGTTTACTCTACTCAACAACTAATGAAAAACTGTTTTTT. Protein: CASSLLYSTTNEKLFF.